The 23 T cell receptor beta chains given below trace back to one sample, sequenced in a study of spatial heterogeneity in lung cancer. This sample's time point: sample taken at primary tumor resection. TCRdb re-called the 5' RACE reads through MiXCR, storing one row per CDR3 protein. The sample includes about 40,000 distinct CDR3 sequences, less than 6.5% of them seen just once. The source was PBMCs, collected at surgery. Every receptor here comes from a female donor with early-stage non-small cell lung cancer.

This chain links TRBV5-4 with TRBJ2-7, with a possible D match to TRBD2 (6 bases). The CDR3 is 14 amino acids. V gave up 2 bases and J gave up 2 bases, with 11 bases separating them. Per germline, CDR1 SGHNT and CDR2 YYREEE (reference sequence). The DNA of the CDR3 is TGTGCCAGCAGCTTTGCGGGATCGCCCTACGAGCAGTACTTC. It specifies CASSFAGSPYEQYF.

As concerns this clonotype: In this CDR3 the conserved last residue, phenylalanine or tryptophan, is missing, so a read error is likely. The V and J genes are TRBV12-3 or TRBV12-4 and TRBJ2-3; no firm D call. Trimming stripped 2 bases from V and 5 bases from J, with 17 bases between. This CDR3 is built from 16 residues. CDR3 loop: CASSLSRRTLVDTQYL. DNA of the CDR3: TGTGCCAGCAGTTTATCGAGGCGGACCCTTGTAGATACGCAGTATTTA.

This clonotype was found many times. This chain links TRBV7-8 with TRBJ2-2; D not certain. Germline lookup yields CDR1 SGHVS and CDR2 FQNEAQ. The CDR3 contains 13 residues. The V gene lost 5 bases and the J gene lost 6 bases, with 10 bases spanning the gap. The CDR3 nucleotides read TGTGCCAGCAGCGGTCGTACCGCCGGGGAGCTGTTTTTT. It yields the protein CASSGRTAGELFF.

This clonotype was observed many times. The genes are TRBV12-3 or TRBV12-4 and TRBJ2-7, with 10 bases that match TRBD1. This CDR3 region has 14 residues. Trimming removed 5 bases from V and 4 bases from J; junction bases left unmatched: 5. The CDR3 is CASSRTGGEYEQYF. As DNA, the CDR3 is TGTGCCAGCAGTAGGACAGGGGGAGAGTACGAGCAGTACTTC.

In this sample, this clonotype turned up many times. The CDR3 loop reads CASSSTGVAKNIQYF. The CDR3 region has the DNA TGTGCCAGCAGTTCGACAGGGGTAGCCAAAAACATTCAGTACTTC. The V and J genes are TRBV6-2 or TRBV6-3 and TRBJ2-4, with TRBD1 matching 8 bases. Looked up from germline, CDR1 is MNHEY and CDR2 is SVGEGT. Germline trimming cut 4 bases from V and 0 bases from J; bases unmatched to any gene: 2. CDR3 size: 15 residues.

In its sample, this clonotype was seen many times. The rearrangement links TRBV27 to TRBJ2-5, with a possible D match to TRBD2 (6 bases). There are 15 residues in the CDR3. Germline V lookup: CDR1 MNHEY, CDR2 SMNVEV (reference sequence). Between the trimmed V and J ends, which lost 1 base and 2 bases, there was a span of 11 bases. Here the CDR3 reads CASSLLGGPQETQYF. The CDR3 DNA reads TGTGCCAGCAGTTTATTGGGGGGACCTCAAGAGACCCAGTACTTC.

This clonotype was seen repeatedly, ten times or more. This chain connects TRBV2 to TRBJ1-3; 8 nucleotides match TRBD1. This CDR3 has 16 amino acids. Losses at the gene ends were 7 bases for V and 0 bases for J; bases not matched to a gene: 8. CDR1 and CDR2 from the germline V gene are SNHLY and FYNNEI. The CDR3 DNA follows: TGTGCCAGCAAGGGACAGGACCTTTACTCTGGAAACACCATATATTTT. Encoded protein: CASKGQDLYSGNTIYF.

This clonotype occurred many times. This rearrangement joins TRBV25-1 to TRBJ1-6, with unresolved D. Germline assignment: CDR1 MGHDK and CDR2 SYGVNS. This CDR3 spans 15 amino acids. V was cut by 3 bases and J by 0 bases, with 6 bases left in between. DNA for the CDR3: TGTGCCAGCAGTGACCGACACTCCTATAATTCACCCCTCCACTTT. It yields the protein CASSDRHSYNSPLHF.

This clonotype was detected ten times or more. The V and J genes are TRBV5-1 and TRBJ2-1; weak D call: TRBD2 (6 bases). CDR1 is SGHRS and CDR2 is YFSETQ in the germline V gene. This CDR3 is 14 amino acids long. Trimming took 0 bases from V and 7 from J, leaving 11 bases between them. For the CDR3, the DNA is TGCGCCAGCAGCTTGGATCCTAGCGTGAATGAGCAGTTCTTC. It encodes CASSLDPSVNEQFF.

The CDR3 sequence is CASSLGLAGVPRDTQYF. For the CDR3, the DNA is TGCGCCAGCAGCTTGGGTCTAGCGGGGGTCCCGAGAGATACGCAGTATTTT. The chain employs TRBV5-1 and TRBJ2-3, with TRBD2 matching over 10 bases. Germline CDR1 reads SGHRS; CDR2 reads YFSETQ. This CDR3 region has 17 residues. The J segment lost 5 bases and the V segment lost 0 bases, leaving 9 bases of the junction unmatched.

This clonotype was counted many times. CDR3 sequence: CSAIRDGNYGYTF. The CDR3 DNA reads as TGCAGTGCAATCCGGGACGGAAACTATGGCTACACCTTC. The chain joins TRBV20-1 to TRBJ1-2; possibly TRBD1 for D (5 bases). Per the germline V gene, CDR1 is DFQATT and CDR2 is SNEGSKA (reference sequence). The CDR3 consists of 13 residues. Trimming pared 6 bases from V and 2 bases from J, leaving 13 bases between.

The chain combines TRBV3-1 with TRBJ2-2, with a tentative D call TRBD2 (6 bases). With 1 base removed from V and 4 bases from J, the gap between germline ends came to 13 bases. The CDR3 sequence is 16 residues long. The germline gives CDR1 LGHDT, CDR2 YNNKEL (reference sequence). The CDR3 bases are TGTGCCAGCAGCCAAGTCGGCTGGGGAGGCACCGGGGAGCTGTTTTTT. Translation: CASSQVGWGGTGELFF.

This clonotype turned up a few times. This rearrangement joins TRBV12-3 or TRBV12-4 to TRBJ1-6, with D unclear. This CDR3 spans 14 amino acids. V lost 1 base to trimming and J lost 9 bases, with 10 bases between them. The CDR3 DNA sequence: TGTGCCAGCAGTTTAGAGGGCAGGAGTTCACCCCTCCACTTT. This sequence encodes CASSLEGRSSPLHF.

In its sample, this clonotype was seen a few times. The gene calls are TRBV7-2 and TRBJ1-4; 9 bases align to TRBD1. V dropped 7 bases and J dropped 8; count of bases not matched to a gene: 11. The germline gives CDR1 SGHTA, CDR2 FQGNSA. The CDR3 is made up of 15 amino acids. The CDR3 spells CASTPGGQGAEKLFF. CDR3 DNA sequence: TGTGCCAGCACCCCGGGGGGACAGGGAGCGGAAAAACTGTTTTTT.

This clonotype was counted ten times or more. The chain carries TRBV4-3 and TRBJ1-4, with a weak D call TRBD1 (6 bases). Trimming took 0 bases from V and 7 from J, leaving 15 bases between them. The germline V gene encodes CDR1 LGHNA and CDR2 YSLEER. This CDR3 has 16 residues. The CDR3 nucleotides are TGCGCCAGCAGCCAAGAGGGTGGGGGGACATCTGAAAAACTGTTTTTT. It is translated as CASSQEGGGTSEKLFF.

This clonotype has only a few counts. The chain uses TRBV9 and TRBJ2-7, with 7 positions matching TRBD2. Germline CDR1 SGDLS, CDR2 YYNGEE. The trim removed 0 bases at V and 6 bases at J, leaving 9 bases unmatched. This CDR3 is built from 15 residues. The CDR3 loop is CASSVGPPGEGEQYF. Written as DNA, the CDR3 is TGTGCCAGCAGCGTAGGCCCCCCGGGGGAGGGCGAGCAGTACTTC.

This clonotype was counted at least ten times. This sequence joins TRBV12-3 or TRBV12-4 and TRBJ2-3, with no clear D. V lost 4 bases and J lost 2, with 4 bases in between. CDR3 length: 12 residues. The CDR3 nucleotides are TGTGCCAGCAGTTCGTACACAGATACGCAGTATTTT. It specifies CASSSYTDTQYF.

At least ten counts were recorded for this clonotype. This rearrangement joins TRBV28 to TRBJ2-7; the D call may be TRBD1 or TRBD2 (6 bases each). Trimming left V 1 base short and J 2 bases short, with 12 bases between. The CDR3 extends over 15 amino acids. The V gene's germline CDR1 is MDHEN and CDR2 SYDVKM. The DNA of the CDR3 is TGTGCCAGCAGTTTATCGGGTAGGGGGGCCTACGAGCAGTACTTC. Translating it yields CASSLSGRGAYEQYF. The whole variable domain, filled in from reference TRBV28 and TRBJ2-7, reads DVKVTQSSRYLVKRTGEKVFLECVQDMDHENMFWYRQDPGLGLRLIYFSYDVKMKEKGDIPEGYSVSREKKERFSLILESASTNQTSMYLCASSLSGRGAYEQYFGPGTRLTVT.

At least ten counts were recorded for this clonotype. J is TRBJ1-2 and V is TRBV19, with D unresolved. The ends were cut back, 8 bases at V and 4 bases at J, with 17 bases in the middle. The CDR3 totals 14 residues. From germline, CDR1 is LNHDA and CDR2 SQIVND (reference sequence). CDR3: CASRVSGGPYGYTF. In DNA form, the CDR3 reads TGTGCCAGTCGAGTCAGCGGTGGTCCCTATGGCTACACCTTC.

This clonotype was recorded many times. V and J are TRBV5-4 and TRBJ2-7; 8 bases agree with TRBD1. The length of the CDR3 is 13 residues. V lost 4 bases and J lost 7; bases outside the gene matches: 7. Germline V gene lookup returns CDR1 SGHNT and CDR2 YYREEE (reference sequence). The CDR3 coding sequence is TGTGCCAGCAGCCCTGGACAGGGAATTGAGCAGTACTTC. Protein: CASSPGQGIEQYF.

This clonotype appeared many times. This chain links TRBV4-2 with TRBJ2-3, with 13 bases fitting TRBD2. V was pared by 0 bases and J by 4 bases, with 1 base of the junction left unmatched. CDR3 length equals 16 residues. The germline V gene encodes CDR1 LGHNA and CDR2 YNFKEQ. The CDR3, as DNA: TGTGCCAGCAGCCAAGAACTAGCGGGGGGGCCAGATACGCAGTATTTT. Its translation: CASSQELAGGPDTQYF.

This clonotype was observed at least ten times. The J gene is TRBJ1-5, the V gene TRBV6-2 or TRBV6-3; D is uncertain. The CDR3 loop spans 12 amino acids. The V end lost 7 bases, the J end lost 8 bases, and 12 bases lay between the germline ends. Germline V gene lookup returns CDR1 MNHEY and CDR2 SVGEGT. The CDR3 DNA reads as TGTGCCAGCAAGGACTCCTTCGAGCCCCAGCATTTT. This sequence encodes CASKDSFEPQHF.

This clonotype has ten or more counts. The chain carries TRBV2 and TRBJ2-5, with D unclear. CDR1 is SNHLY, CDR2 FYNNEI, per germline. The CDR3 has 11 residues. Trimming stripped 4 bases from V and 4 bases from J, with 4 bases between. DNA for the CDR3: TGTGCCAGCAGTGTGGGAGAGACCCAGTACTTC. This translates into CASSVGETQYF.